The sequence of this T cell receptor (beta chain) was determined in a study of cytomegalovirus exposure and HLA in healthy donors. The data were produced by immunoSEQ multiplex PCR, yet TCRdb's version contains in-frame clones alone and is incomplete. Of over 250,000 clones in the sample, about 85% were seen once. General study results and limits: Subsequent analysis found a tendency for first-cohort TCR clusters to co-occur within the approximately 130 validation repertoires. TCR sequences were mostly rare, though some public TCRs occurred in many donors.

To note about this clone: Its antigen is not known.

The CDR3 runs to 14 residues. J was trimmed by 9 bases and V by 3 bases; bases with no gene match: 6. The germline V gene has CDR1 SGHRS and CDR2 YFSETQ. Sequenced input: PBMCs. This chain connects TRBV5-1 to TRBJ1-6; 7 nucleotides line up with TRBD1. The sequence came from a woman aged 25-40 years in good health and CMV-seropositive. In DNA form, the CDR3 reads TGCGCCAGCAGCTCGACAGGGCAAGGTTCACCCCTCCACTTT. Translating gives CASSSTGQGSPLHF. Variable domain in full (rest from reference TRBV5-1 and TRBJ1-6): KAGVTQTPRYLIKTRGQQVTLSCSPISGHRSVSWYQQTPGQGLQFLFEYFSETQRNKGNFPGRFSGRQFSNSRSEMNVSTLELGDSALYLCASSSTGQGSPLHFGNGTRLTVT.